The source of this T cell receptor beta chain is a study of T cell responses to AZD1222 COVID-19 vaccine. Data came from immunoSEQ multiplex PCR; TCRdb stores just in-frame clones and leaves some out. The table has about 160,000 clones, about 88% seen once. Unmatched junction bases numbered 1, after V lost 1 base and J lost 6 bases. Germline values: CDR1 MDHEN, CDR2 SYDVKM. The CDR3 spans 14 residues. As concerns this clone: Its antigen is unknown.

Findings and caveats of the study: Seropositive status at baseline applied to only 5 to 7 AZD1222 recipients. Spike-specific TCR breadth rose after two AZD1222 doses, and depth rose as well.

This sequence was found in an adult in good health. The input for sequencing was peripheral blood, taken on day 0 of AZD1222 vaccination. This chain links TRBV28 with TRBJ2-1; 9 nucleotides line up with TRBD2. CDR3 coding DNA: TGTGCCAGCAGTTTATCGCGGGAGGGCAATGAGCAGTTCTTC. It codes for CASSLSREGNEQFF.